The 9 T cell receptor beta chains presented below share a single source sample, sequenced in a study of shared clonotypes between healthy human individuals. Positive CCR7 selection of CD45RO-negative cells yielded the naive CD8 cells, and terminally differentiated effector memory CD45RA+ cells were excluded. TCRdb keeps only in-frame clones here, not all; method: immunoSEQ multiplex PCR. The profile shows about 2.2 million clones, just over 90% of them singletons. Sequences were obtained from naive CD8+ T cells from PBMCs. The receptors stem from a young man in good health. Some clones in this sample may be carry-over from other donors' samples.

This sequence joins TRBV27 and TRBJ2-5; 8 bases fit TRBD1. Germline trimming cut 4 bases from V and 1 base from J; bases unmatched to any gene: 2. The CDR3 spans 14 residues. Germline CDR1 is MNHEY and CDR2 is SMNVEV (reference sequence). This chain's CDR3 is CASSYQGAQETQYF. The CDR3 region has the DNA TGTGCCAGCAGTTATCAGGGGGCCCAAGAGACCCAGTACTTC.

This clone was seen more than once but under ten times. CDR3 loop: CASSIVATENQPQHF. The DNA for the CDR3 is TGTGCCAGTAGTATAGTGGCGACGGAGAATCAGCCCCAGCATTTT. The chain carries TRBV19 and TRBJ1-5; no reliable D call. This CDR3 is built from 15 residues. CDR1 and CDR2 from the germline V gene are LNHDA and SQIVND (reference sequence). V lost 1 base, J lost 4 bases, and 11 bases lay in between.

The V call is TRBV5-1, the J call TRBJ2-1, with 9 bases fitting TRBD2. CDR3 length: 17 amino acids. Germline V CDR1 and CDR2: SGHRS, YFSETQ. V shed 0 bases, J shed 8 bases, and the junction held 12 bases outside the gene matches. The CDR3 DNA follows: TGCGCCAGCAGCTTGGTGGGGACTAGCCTCATCGTGGATGAGCAGTTCTTC. Protein product: CASSLVGTSLIVDEQFF.

This rearrangement joins TRBV20-1 to TRBJ2-1; unclear D gene. CDR3 length equals 11 residues. Trimming took 0 bases from V and 15 from J, leaving 12 bases between them. Germline V gene sequence: CDR1 DFQATT, CDR2 SNEGSKA (reference sequence). The CDR3 DNA is TGCAGTGCTAGAGATCTGGCCCTGGGGTTCTTC. It encodes CSARDLALGFF.

This rearrangement joins TRBV9 to TRBJ1-6; D might be TRBD1 (5 bases). This CDR3 is 16 amino acids long. V was shortened by 4 bases and J by 10 bases, with 21 bases between the two germline ends. In germline, CDR1 is SGDLS, CDR2 YYNGEE. CDR3 bases: TGTGCCAGCAGCCCAGGGAGAGTAGGAGGGTGGTCACCCCTCCACTTT. It is translated as CASSPGRVGGWSPLHF.

This clone was seen once. This CDR3 reads CASQTPPGAGANVLTF. For the CDR3, the DNA is TGTGCCAGCCAAACCCCGCCAGGCGCTGGGGCCAACGTCCTGACTTTC. The rearrangement links TRBV18 to TRBJ2-6; D remains unclear. Germline CDR1 KGHSH, CDR2 LQKENI. There are 16 residues in the CDR3. V dropped 8 bases and J dropped 2 bases, with 16 bases sitting between them.

The V gene is TRBV2, the J gene TRBJ2-1, with D hard to call. Germline assignment: CDR1 SNHLY and CDR2 FYNNEI. V lost 2 bases to trimming and J lost 3 bases, with 14 bases between them. The CDR3 covers 16 residues. The DNA for the CDR3 is TGTGCCAGCAGTGAACGGAGCGTCCTCGGCTACAATGAGCAGTTCTTC. Protein: CASSERSVLGYNEQFF.

With regard to this clone: One base away lies a much larger clone, so this may be a sequencing read error. Different DNA sequences within this sample yield the same CDR3. This rearrangement joins TRBV5-5 to TRBJ1-1; D remains ambiguous. V lost 0 bases and J 4 bases, leaving 1 base between the germline ends. Per germline, CDR1 SGHKS and CDR2 YYEKEE (reference sequence). The CDR3 spans 11 residues. The CDR3 nucleotides read TGTGCCAGCAGCTTGGGCACTGAAGCTTTCTTT. It codes for CASSLGTEAFF.

The chain uses TRBV11-2 and TRBJ2-3; D is perhaps TRBD1 or TRBD2 (5 bases each). Per germline, CDR1 SGHAT and CDR2 FQNNGV. V lost 5 bases and J lost 1, with 10 bases in between. The CDR3 is 14 residues long. CDR3 coding DNA: TGTGCCAGCAGCCCCGGGGCCGGCACAGATACGCAGTATTTT. It specifies CASSPGAGTDTQYF.